This is a list of T cell receptor beta chains from one sample in a study of radiation and T cells in renal cell carcinoma. TCRdb's table, derived via immunoSEQ multiplex PCR, lists solely in-frame clones and lacks some. This sample has about 130,000 clones; around 82% occur once, and the top ten carry roughly 6.2%. The specimen comprised blood, sampled from a patient whose treatment included radiotherapy and nephrectomy. The receptors come from a man aged 45-65 years with renal cell carcinoma. CDR3s include the opening cysteine and the closing phenylalanine or tryptophan. The D gene is left open where the match is weak. Only part of the rows carry a size: once, few, many, or a class if the clone is expanded.

CASSSRDGSTDTQYF	TGTGCCAGCAGTTCCCGGGACGGAAGCACAGATACGCAGTATTTT	once	TRBV27	TRBJ2-3	-
CASSFPPPGSGNTIYF	TGTGCCAGCAGTTTTCCCCCCCCGGGCAGTGGAAACACCATATATTTT	-	TRBV27	TRBJ1-3	-
CASSEKGWGDGSYEQYF	TGTGCCAGCAGTGAAAAGGGATGGGGTGACGGGTCCTACGAGCAGTACTTC	-	TRBV2	TRBJ2-7	-
CASIGAGGRQETQYF	TGTGCCAGCATCGGGGCGGGAGGGAGACAAGAGACCCAGTACTTC	once	TRBV6-5	TRBJ2-5	TRBD2
CASSLGQGANTGELFF	TGTGCCAGCAGCTTAGGGCAGGGCGCTAACACCGGGGAGCTGTTTTTT	-	TRBV7-6	TRBJ2-2	-
CASSEAGTSQETQYF	TGTGCCAGCAGTGAAGCCGGGACTAGCCAAGAGACCCAGTACTTC	few	TRBV9	TRBJ2-5	TRBD2
CASSYGQITDTQYF	TGTGCCAGCAGTTATGGACAGATAACAGATACGCAGTATTTT	-	TRBV6-5	TRBJ2-3	-
CASSHRGGKNTEAFF	TGTGCCAGTAGTCACCGGGGGGGTAAGAACACTGAAGCTTTCTTT	-	TRBV19	TRBJ1-1	-
CASSQAPERDFPEAFF	TGTGCCAGCAGCCAAGCCCCAGAGCGAGATTTTCCTGAAGCTTTCTTT	-	TRBV4-2	TRBJ1-1	-
CASRQGGTEAFF	TGTGCCAGCAGACAGGGGGGGACTGAAGCTTTCTTT	-	TRBV28	TRBJ1-1	TRBD1
CAIRDTGGEQYF	TGTGCCATCAGGGACACAGGGGGCGAGCAGTACTTC	-	TRBV10-3	TRBJ2-7	TRBD1
CASSLVAGVTGELFF	TGTGCCAGCAGCTTGGTCGCGGGAGTTACCGGGGAGCTGTTTTTT	-	TRBV5-8	TRBJ2-2	TRBD2
CASSYLTGGEQYF	TGTGCCAGCAGTTACCTAACAGGGGGCGAGCAGTACTTC	once	TRBV6-5	TRBJ2-7	TRBD1
CASSLAATGEGYEQYF	TGTGCCAGCAGTTTAGCTGCGACAGGGGAAGGATACGAGCAGTACTTC	-	TRBV27	TRBJ2-7	TRBD1
CASRESGGPYEQYF	TGTGCCAGCAGGGAGTCCGGAGGCCCCTACGAGCAGTACTTC	-	TRBV6-1	TRBJ2-7	-
CASSLSQAGEQFF	TGCGCCAGCAGCTTATCCCAAGCGGGGGAGCAGTTCTTC	-	TRBV5-1	TRBJ2-1	TRBD2
CASNEGGDTEAFF	TGTGCCAGCAACGAAGGTGGGGACACTGAAGCTTTCTTT	-	TRBV28	TRBJ1-1	-
CSARPNTEAFF	TGCAGTGCTAGACCGAACACTGAAGCTTTCTTT	few	TRBV20-1	TRBJ1-1	-
CASSWYSQQFF	TGTGCCAGTAGTTGGTACAGCCAGCAGTTCTTC	-	TRBV19	TRBJ2-1	-
CASSGGLAGGLSYEQYF	TGTGCCAGCAGCGGAGGCCTAGCGGGAGGGCTATCCTACGAGCAGTACTTC	-	TRBV9	TRBJ2-7	TRBD2
CASSLDGGAGEQFF	TGTGCCAGCAGCTTAGACGGGGGGGCCGGTGAGCAGTTCTTC	-	TRBV7-3	TRBJ2-1	TRBD2
CASSLTGGFLDTEAFF	TGTGCCAGCAGCTTAACAGGGGGTTTTCTGGACACTGAAGCTTTCTTT	-	TRBV11-2	TRBJ1-1	TRBD1
CASGSSDIPYEQYF	TGTGCTAGTGGTTCCTCGGACATCCCCTACGAGCAGTACTTC	-	TRBV12-5	TRBJ2-7	-
CASTRTGLWAGELFF	TGTGCCAGCACCCGGACAGGGTTGTGGGCCGGGGAGCTGTTTTTT	-	TRBV27	TRBJ2-2	TRBD1
CASSLVYGGDTQYF	TGTGCCAGCAGCTTAGTTTACGGGGGGGATACGCAGTATTTT	-	TRBV7-6	TRBJ2-3	TRBD2
CASSLVGAGTQYF	TGTGCCAGCAGTTTAGTCGGGGCGGGGACGCAGTATTTT	-	TRBV27	TRBJ2-3	-
CASSVDRTGAYEQYF	TGTGCCAGCAGCGTAGATCGGACAGGCGCCTACGAGCAGTACTTC	-	TRBV9	TRBJ2-7	TRBD1
CATHHPRGTEAFF	TGTGCCACTCACCATCCCCGGGGCACTGAAGCTTTCTTT	-	TRBV6-5	TRBJ1-1	-
CASTPESGSGNTQYF	TGCGCCAGCACCCCCGAGAGCGGGAGTGGAAATACGCAGTATTTT	-	TRBV5-1	TRBJ2-3	TRBD2
CASSVTGTGFYNEQFF	TGCGCCAGCAGCGTCACCGGGACAGGGTTTTACAATGAGCAGTTCTTC	-	TRBV5-1	TRBJ2-1	TRBD1
CASSLQTSSDTQYF	TGCGCCAGCAGCTTACAGACTAGCTCAGATACGCAGTATTTT	-	TRBV5-1	TRBJ2-3	TRBD2
CASTMDIWGTNSGNTIYF	TGTGCCAGTACCATGGACATATGGGGGACAAACTCTGGAAACACCATATATTTT	-	TRBV19	TRBJ1-3	-
CAISETRDRGLSGNTIYF	TGTGCCATCAGTGAAACCCGGGACAGGGGGCTGTCTGGAAACACCATATATTTT	-	TRBV10-3	TRBJ1-3	TRBD1
CASILPGEYEQYF	TGTGCCAGCATCCTCCCGGGAGAATACGAGCAGTACTTC	-	TRBV7-8	TRBJ2-7	-
CASSVRGVTEAFF	TGTGCCAGCAGTGTCCGGGGGGTCACTGAAGCTTTCTTT	-	TRBV6-1	TRBJ1-1	-
CASTGGSGVTDEQFF	TGCGCCAGCACTGGGGGTAGCGGGGTAACCGATGAGCAGTTCTTC	-	TRBV5-1	TRBJ2-1	TRBD2
CASSQRDSGNEKLFF	TGTGCCAGCTCACAGAGGGACAGCGGTAATGAAAAACTGTTTTTT	-	TRBV9	TRBJ1-4	TRBD1
CASSERAIYNEQFF	TGTGCCAGCAGTGAAAGGGCAATATACAATGAGCAGTTCTTC	once	TRBV6-1	TRBJ2-1	-
CASSPGAQYEQFF	TGTGCCAGCTCACCAGGAGCGCAATATGAGCAGTTCTTC	-	TRBV18	TRBJ2-1	-
CASSKGASGNTIYF	TGCGCCAGCAGCAAGGGAGCCTCTGGAAACACCATATATTTT	-	TRBV5-1	TRBJ1-3	-
CASSESGTLNQPQHF	TGCGCCAGCAGTGAGTCCGGGACGCTCAATCAGCCCCAGCATTTT	-	TRBV10-2	TRBJ1-5	-
CASSAPGAKETQYF	TGTGCCAGCAGCGCCCCCGGGGCAAAAGAGACCCAGTACTTC	-	TRBV5-4	TRBJ2-5	-
CASSLNPGTYNSPLHF	TGTGCCAGCAGCTTGAATCCCGGGACTTATAATTCACCCCTCCACTTT	many	TRBV5-5	TRBJ1-6	-
CASSYSPGTGGHGYTF	TGTGCCAGCAGTTACTCCCCCGGGACAGGGGGTCATGGCTACACCTTC	-	TRBV6-5	TRBJ1-2	TRBD1
CASSLVGFYNEQFF	TGTGCCAGCAGCTTGGTCGGGTTCTACAATGAGCAGTTCTTC	-	TRBV5-4	TRBJ2-1	-
CASSRTKEQFF	TGTGCCAGCAGCCGGACTAAGGAGCAGTTCTTC	-	TRBV7-2	TRBJ2-1	-
CASSGTGLNEKLFF	TGTGCCAGCAGTGGGACAGGGCTTAATGAAAAACTGTTTTTT	-	TRBV27	TRBJ1-4	TRBD1
CSSRTGKETQYF	TGCAGCTCGAGGACAGGGAAAGAGACCCAGTACTTC	once	TRBV29-1	TRBJ2-5	TRBD1
CASSLVSGLSEKLFF	TGTGCCAGCAGCTTAGTGTCCGGTCTTAGCGAAAAACTGTTTTTT	-	TRBV7-8	TRBJ1-4	-
CASSQMGLAGPRSYEQYF	TGCGCCAGCTCCCAGATGGGACTAGCGGGGCCCAGGTCCTACGAGCAGTACTTC	-	TRBV4-1	TRBJ2-7	TRBD2
CASSFWTGGEQYF	TGTGCCAGCAGCTTCTGGACTGGCGGCGAGCAGTACTTC	-	TRBV5-4	TRBJ2-7	-
CAGTSNSYNEQFF	TGTGCCGGGACTAGCAACTCCTACAATGAGCAGTTCTTC	-	TRBV6-1	TRBJ2-1	TRBD2
CASSPTGTGNTIYF	TGCGCCAGCAGTCCGACAGGGACTGGAAACACCATATATTTT	few	TRBV10-2	TRBJ1-3	TRBD1
CATGQLDSPLHF	TGTGCCACGGGACAGCTAGATTCACCCCTCCACTTT	-	TRBV11-1	TRBJ1-6	TRBD1
CASSQDRRGGTYEQYF	TGCGCCAGCAGCCAAGATCGGCGGGGAGGGACCTACGAGCAGTACTTC	-	TRBV4-3	TRBJ2-7	TRBD2
CASSFWDGSYEQYF	TGTGCCAGCAGTTTCTGGGACGGCTCCTACGAGCAGTACTTC	once	TRBV27	TRBJ2-7	-
CASSLNPAGTEAFF	TGTGCCAGCAGCTTAAACCCCGCCGGCACTGAAGCTTTCTTT	-	TRBV7-3	TRBJ1-1	-
CASRPPTQPQHF	TGTGCCAGCAGACCCCCCACTCAGCCCCAGCATTTT	-	TRBV28	TRBJ1-5	-
CASRESSNYGYTF	TGTGCCTCAAGGGAGTCATCTAACTATGGCTACACCTTC	-	TRBV2	TRBJ1-2	-